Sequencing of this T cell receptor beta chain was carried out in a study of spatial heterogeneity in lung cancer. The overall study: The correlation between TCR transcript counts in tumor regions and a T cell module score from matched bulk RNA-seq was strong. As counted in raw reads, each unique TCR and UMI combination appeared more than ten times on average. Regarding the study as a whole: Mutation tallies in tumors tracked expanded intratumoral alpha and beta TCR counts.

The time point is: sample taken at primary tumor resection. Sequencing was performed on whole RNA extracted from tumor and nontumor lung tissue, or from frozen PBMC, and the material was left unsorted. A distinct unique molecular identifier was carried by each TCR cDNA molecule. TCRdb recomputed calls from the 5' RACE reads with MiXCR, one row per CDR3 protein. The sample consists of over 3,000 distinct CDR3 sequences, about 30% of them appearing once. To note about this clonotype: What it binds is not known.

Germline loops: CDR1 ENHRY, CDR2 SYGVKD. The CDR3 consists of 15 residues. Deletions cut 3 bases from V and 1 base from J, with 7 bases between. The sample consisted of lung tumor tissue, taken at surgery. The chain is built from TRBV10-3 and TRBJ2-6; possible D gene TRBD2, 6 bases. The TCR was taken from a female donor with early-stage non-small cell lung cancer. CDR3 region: CAISDGGSGANVLTF. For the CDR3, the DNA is TGTGCCATCAGTGACGGGGGATCTGGGGCCAACGTCCTGACTTTC.